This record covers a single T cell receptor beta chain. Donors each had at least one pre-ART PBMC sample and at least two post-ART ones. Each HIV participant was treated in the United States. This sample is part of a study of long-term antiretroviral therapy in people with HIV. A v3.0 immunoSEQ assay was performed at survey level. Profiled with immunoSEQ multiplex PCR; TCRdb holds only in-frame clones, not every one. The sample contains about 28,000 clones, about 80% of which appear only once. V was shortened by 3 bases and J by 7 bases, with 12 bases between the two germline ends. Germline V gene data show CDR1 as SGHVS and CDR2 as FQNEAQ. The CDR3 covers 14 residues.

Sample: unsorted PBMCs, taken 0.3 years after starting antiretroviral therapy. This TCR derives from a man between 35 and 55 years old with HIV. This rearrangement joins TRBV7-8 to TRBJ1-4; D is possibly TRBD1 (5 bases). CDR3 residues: CASSLWGGGEKLFF. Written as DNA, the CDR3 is TGTGCCAGCAGCTTGTGGGGGGGTGGTGAAAAACTGTTTTTT.